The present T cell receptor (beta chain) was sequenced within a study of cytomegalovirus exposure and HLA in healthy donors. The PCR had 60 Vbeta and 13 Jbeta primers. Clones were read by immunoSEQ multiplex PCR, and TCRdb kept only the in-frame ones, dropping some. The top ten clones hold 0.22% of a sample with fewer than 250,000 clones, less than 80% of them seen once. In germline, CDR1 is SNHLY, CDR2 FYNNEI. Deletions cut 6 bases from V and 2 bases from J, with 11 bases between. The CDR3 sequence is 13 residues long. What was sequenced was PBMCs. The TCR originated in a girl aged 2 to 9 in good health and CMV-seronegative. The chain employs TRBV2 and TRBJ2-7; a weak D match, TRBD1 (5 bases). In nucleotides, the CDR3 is TGTGCCAGCAGCCCCCAAGGGGCCTACGAGCAGTACTTC. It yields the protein CASSPQGAYEQYF.